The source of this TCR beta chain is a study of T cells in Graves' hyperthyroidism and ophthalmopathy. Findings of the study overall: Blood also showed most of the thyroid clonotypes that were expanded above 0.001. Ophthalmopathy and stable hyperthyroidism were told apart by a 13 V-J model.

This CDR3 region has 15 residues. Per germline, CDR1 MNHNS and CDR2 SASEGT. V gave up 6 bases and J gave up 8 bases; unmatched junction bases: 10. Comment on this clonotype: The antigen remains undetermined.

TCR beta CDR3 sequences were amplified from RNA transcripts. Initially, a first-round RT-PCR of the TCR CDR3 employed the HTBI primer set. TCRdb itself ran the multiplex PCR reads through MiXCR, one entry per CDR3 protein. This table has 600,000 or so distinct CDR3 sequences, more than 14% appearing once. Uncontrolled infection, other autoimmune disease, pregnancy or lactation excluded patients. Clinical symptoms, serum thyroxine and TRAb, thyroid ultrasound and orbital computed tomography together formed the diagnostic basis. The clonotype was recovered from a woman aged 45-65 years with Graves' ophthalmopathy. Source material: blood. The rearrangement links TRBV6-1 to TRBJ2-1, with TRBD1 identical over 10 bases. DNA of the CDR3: TGTGCCAGCAGCCAAGACAGGGGGCGAGAGGATGAGCAGTTCTTC. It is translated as CASSQDRGREDEQFF.